The 27 T cell receptor beta chains below all came from one sample that was sequenced in a study of cytomegalovirus exposure and HLA in healthy donors. The primer mix had 60 Vbeta and 13 Jbeta primers. Assay used: immunoSEQ multiplex PCR; TCRdb lists only in-frame clones, some missing. The sample lists approximately 220,000 clones, about 75% seen once, with roughly 1.9% in the top ten. The sample comprised PBMCs. All receptors come from a woman in her 30s in good health and CMV-seronegative.

CDR3: CAWSPGQGGDGYTF. The CDR3 DNA reads as TGTGCCTGGAGTCCAGGACAGGGAGGTGATGGCTACACCTTC. V and J are TRBV30 and TRBJ1-2; 8 positions match TRBD1. J lost 6 bases, V lost 2 bases, and 8 bases had no gene match. The germline gives CDR1 GTSNPN, CDR2 SVGIG (reference sequence). The CDR3 spans 14 residues.

This chain uses TRBV10-1 with TRBJ2-3, with TRBD2 matching over 8 bases. The CDR3 covers 15 residues. In germline, CDR1 is WNHNN, CDR2 SYGVQD (reference sequence). V lost 5 bases, J lost 6 bases, and 10 bases stayed unmatched. The CDR3 nucleotides are TGCGCCAGCAGTCCAGCGGGAGAGCAAGGGGATACGCAGTATTTT. Amino acids: CASSPAGEQGDTQYF.

V is TRBV6-5 and J is TRBJ1-1; D possibly corresponds to TRBD1 (5 bases). V was shortened by 6 bases and J by 10 bases, with 18 bases between the two germline ends. CDR1 is MNHEY, CDR2 SVGAGI, per germline. The CDR3 loop spans 13 amino acids. CDR3 nucleotide sequence: TGTGCCAGCAGACGTCTGGATGGGGCTATAGCTTTCTTT. This translates into CASRRLDGAIAFF.

Note on this clone: Its ends do not fully match the called genes, so a read error is possible. The chain recombines TRBV18 with TRBJ1-1, with TRBD1 matching over 10 bases. Germline CDR1 is KGHSH and CDR2 is LQKENI. The CDR3 contains 17 residues. CDR3 DNA: TGTGGCAGCTCACTTTTCCCGGGACAGGGGACGAACACTGAAGCTTTCTTT. Protein: CGSSLFPGQGTNTEAFF. Using reference TRBV18 and TRBJ1-1 for the parts outside the CDR3, the full variable domain is NAGVMQNPRHLVRRRGQEARLRCSPMKGHSHVYWYRQLPEEGLKFMVYLQKENIIDESGMPKERFSAEFPKEGPSILRIQQVVRGDSAAYFCGSSLFPGQGTNTEAFFGQGTRLTVV.

The table lists this clone with a count of one. The chain is built from TRBV2 and TRBJ1-1; the match to TRBD1 covers 11 bases. CDR3 size: 14 residues. Germline CDR1 SNHLY, CDR2 FYNNEI. Trimming took 2 bases from V and 10 from J; bases not matched to a gene: 6. This chain's CDR3 is CASSETGQGVGAFF. CDR3 DNA: TGTGCCAGCAGTGAAACGGGACAGGGGGTAGGAGCTTTCTTT.

This sequence joins TRBV6-6 and TRBJ2-3; D unresolved. The CDR3 consists of 15 residues. Trimming stripped 5 bases from V and 6 bases from J, with 18 bases between. Germline V gene data show CDR1 as MNHNY and CDR2 as SVGAGI (reference sequence). Written as DNA, the CDR3 is TGTGCCAGCAGTCTCCTGGCGGCCCCCATGGATACGCAGTATTTT. This encodes CASSLLAAPMDTQYF.

Comments on this clone: At one boundary the junction diverges from the germline segment, which might be a read error. The chain combines TRBV9 with TRBJ2-3, with 12 bases matching TRBD1. CDR1 is SGDLS and CDR2 is YYNGEE in the germline V gene. The CDR3 spans 16 residues. The CDR3 here is CASGVGTGGITDTQYF. DNA for the CDR3: TGTGCCAGCGGCGTAGGGACAGGGGGCATAACAGATACGCAGTATTTT.

The chain links TRBV7-3 to TRBJ2-5; no definite D call. CDR1 SGHTA and CDR2 FQGTGA come from the germline V gene. This CDR3 region has 14 residues. Trimming took off 3 bases at V and 5 bases at J, with 13 bases between the two ends. The CDR3 region is CASSFVQALETQYF. DNA of the CDR3: TGTGCCAGCAGCTTTGTCCAAGCATTGGAGACCCAGTACTTC. Based on the CDR3 plus reference TRBV7-3 and TRBJ2-5, the full variable domain is GAGVSQTPSNKVTEKGKYVELRCDPISGHTALYWYRQSLGQGPEFLIYFQGTGAADDSGLPNDRFFAVRPEGSVSTLKIQRTERGDSAVYLCASSFVQALETQYFGPGTRLLVL.

This chain uses TRBV5-5 with TRBJ2-5; TRBD2 matches 14 bases. The CDR3 is 15 residues long. The germline V gene has CDR1 SGHKS and CDR2 YYEKEE (reference sequence). Germline trimming cut 2 bases from V and 4 bases from J; bases unmatched to any gene: 1. CDR3 bases: TGTGCCAGCAGCTTAGGACTAGCGGGGGGAGAGACCCAGTACTTC. Protein product: CASSLGLAGGETQYF.

The rearrangement uses TRBV2 and TRBJ2-7; TRBD2 matches at 14 bases. CDR1 and CDR2 (germline): SNHLY, FYNNEI. V dropped 9 bases and J dropped 6; count of bases not matched to a gene: 7. This CDR3 is 14 amino acids long. The CDR3 bases are TGTGCCAGTTTACCGGGACTAGCGGGAGTCGAGCAGTACTTC. Translating it yields CASLPGLAGVEQYF.

The chain couples TRBV7-2 to TRBJ2-5, with 11 bases aligning to TRBD2. The J call may be incorrect, as the DNA end agrees better with TRBJ2-7. CDR1 is SGHTA and CDR2 is FQGNSA in the germline V gene. The CDR3 totals 17 residues. The CDR3 loop is CASSRTSGGPSSYEQYF. CDR3 coding DNA: TGTGCCAGCAGCCGAACTAGCGGGGGCCCGAGCTCCTACGAGCAGTACTTC.

The V call is TRBV21-1, the J call TRBJ1-4; the D call TRBD1 from the table was never checked on the DNA. TRBV21-1 is a pseudogene segment. The CDR3 runs to 17 residues. The CDR3 bases are TGTGCCAGCAGCAAATGCCAGGGAACTAATTCGGAGGAAAAACTGTTTTTT. Translation gives CASSKCQGTNSEEKLFF.

The chain joins TRBV2 to TRBJ2-7; the match to TRBD1 covers 7 bases. J gave up 2 bases and V 6 bases, and 7 bases lay outside the gene matches. Per the germline V gene, CDR1 is SNHLY and CDR2 is FYNNEI. CDR3 length: 14 amino acids. The CDR3 DNA follows: TGTGCCAGCAGAGTACAGCAGGGGGCCTACGAGCAGTACTTC. This translates into CASRVQQGAYEQYF.

The chain uses TRBV15 and TRBJ1-1, with TRBD1 as a possible D gene (5 bases). The CDR3 has 15 residues. V lost 1 base and J 0 bases, leaving 9 bases between the germline ends. The germline gives CDR1 LNHNV, CDR2 YYDKDF (reference sequence). The CDR3 sequence is CATSRGRGVNTEAFF. In DNA, the CDR3 is TGTGCCACCAGCAGAGGGCGGGGGGTGAACACTGAAGCTTTCTTT.

The chain is built from TRBV9 and TRBJ1-3; 7 bases are shared with TRBD1. CDR1 is SGDLS and CDR2 is YYNGEE in the germline V gene. The V gene end was trimmed by 5 bases and the J gene end by 0 bases; junction bases not matched to a gene: 11. CDR3 size: 17 residues. In DNA form, the CDR3 reads TGTGCCAGCAGTTCAACCTCAGGGGGTTACTCTGGAAACACCATATATTTT. It translates to CASSSTSGGYSGNTIYF.

This chain uses TRBV6-5 with TRBJ1-1, with a tentative D call TRBD1 (5 bases). CDR1 and CDR2 from the germline V gene are MNHEY and SVGAGI. This CDR3 contains 13 residues. V was trimmed by 5 bases and J by 6 bases, leaving 13 bases between them. The CDR3 reads CASSTSREAEAFF. The CDR3 region has the DNA TGTGCCAGCAGTACATCCAGGGAAGCTGAAGCTTTCTTT.

The rearrangement links TRBV18 to TRBJ1-5; 7 positions match TRBD1. This CDR3 has 14 residues. CDR1 and CDR2 from the germline V gene are KGHSH and LQKENI. After removal of 3 bases from V and 6 bases from J, the junction contained 5 bases not matched to a gene. The CDR3 nucleotides are TGTGCCAGCTCACCTCAGGGGGGAGGTCAGCCCCAGCATTTT. This translates into CASSPQGGGQPQHF. Using reference TRBV18 and TRBJ1-5 for the parts outside the CDR3, the full variable domain is NAGVMQNPRHLVRRRGQEARLRCSPMKGHSHVYWYRQLPEEGLKFMVYLQKENIIDESGMPKERFSAEFPKEGPSILRIQQVVRGDSAAYFCASSPQGGGQPQHFGDGTRLSIL.

The chain carries TRBV19 and TRBJ1-2; 9 nucleotides match TRBD1. This CDR3 comprises 13 residues. CDR1 and CDR2 from the germline V gene are LNHDA and SQIVND (reference sequence). With 9 bases clipped from V and 8 bases from J, the junction kept 10 bases outside the gene matches. The CDR3, as DNA: TGTGCCAGCCGGGACAGGGACTCTGGAGGCTACACCTTC. It translates to CASRDRDSGGYTF.

The sample holds a few counts of this clone. The chain combines TRBV4-1 with TRBJ1-2; no definite D call. Germline V lookup: CDR1 MGHRA, CDR2 YSYEKL. Trimming stripped 0 bases from V and 3 bases from J, with 8 bases between. This CDR3 has 14 residues. The CDR3 DNA follows: TGCGCCAGCAGCCAAGAAGGCGGGGACTATGGCTACACCTTC. As protein: CASSQEGGDYGYTF.

The genes are TRBV6-5 and TRBJ2-1; D unclear. Germline V gene sequence: CDR1 MNHEY, CDR2 SVGAGI. CDR3 length: 14 residues. Trimming removed 7 bases at V and 6 bases at J, with 16 bases between. CDR3 region: CASTRVQFGNEQFF. The CDR3 coding sequence is TGTGCCAGCACCAGAGTACAGTTCGGCAATGAGCAGTTCTTC.

This clone turned up a few times. J is TRBJ2-1 and V is TRBV5-5; TRBD1 is a possible D gene (6 bases). The CDR3 runs to 15 residues. Trimming removed 1 base from V and 0 bases from J, with 8 bases in between. Germline V lookup: CDR1 SGHKS, CDR2 YYEKEE (reference sequence). CDR3 amino acids: CASSLQGSSYNEQFF. CDR3 sequence (DNA): TGTGCCAGCAGCTTGCAGGGGAGCTCCTACAATGAGCAGTTCTTC.

As for this clone: The germline gene is not matched at one end of the junction; a read error may be the cause. V and J are TRBV14 and TRBJ2-2, with TRBD1 matching over 10 bases. Looked up from germline, CDR1 is SGHDN and CDR2 is FVKESK. The CDR3 length is 15 residues. For the CDR3, the DNA is TGTGCCAGCGGCCAAGAGGACAGGGGGGCCGGGGAGCTGTTTTTT. This translates into CASGQEDRGAGELFF. The full variable domain, completed using reference TRBV14 and TRBJ2-2, is EAGVTQFPSHSVIEKGQTVTLRCDPISGHDNLYWYRRVMGKEIKFLLHFVKESKQDESGMPNNRFLAERTGGTYSTLKVQPAELEDSGVYFCASGQEDRGAGELFFGEGSRLTVL.

The chain recombines TRBV5-1 with TRBJ1-1; D gene ambiguous. The CDR3 totals 14 residues. The V gene lost 0 bases and the J gene lost 0 bases, with 6 bases spanning the gap. The germline V gene encodes CDR1 SGHRS and CDR2 YFSETQ. The CDR3 DNA is TGCGCCAGCAGCTTGGACAGTATGAACACTGAAGCTTTCTTT. This codes for CASSLDSMNTEAFF.

The chain employs TRBV5-1 and TRBJ1-2; D is unclear. This CDR3 region has 15 residues. From germline, CDR1 is SGHRS and CDR2 YFSETQ. Trimming removed 2 bases at V and 5 bases at J, with 16 bases between. The CDR3 DNA sequence: TGCGCCAGCAGCTTTTCGTTAATAGGAGATTATGGCTACACCTTC. Amino acids: CASSFSLIGDYGYTF.

As regards this clone: At one of its ends the junction is not consistent with the germline gene, which may arise from a read error. Other DNA variants within this sample encode the same CDR3. The gene calls are TRBV6-5 and TRBJ2-7; D might be TRBD2 (5 bases). The germline gives CDR1 MNHEY, CDR2 SVGAGI. This CDR3 contains 15 residues. CDR3 loop: CASSYSAGDSYEQYF. The CDR3 region has the DNA TGTGCCAGCAGCTACTCGGCGGGCGACTCCTACGAGCAGTACTTC.

The chain couples TRBV11-3 to TRBJ2-7, with 8 bases matching TRBD2. Germline V gene data show CDR1 as SGHNT and CDR2 as YENEEA. Trimming cost V 3 bases and J 1 base; bases outside gene matches: 8. This CDR3 region has 16 residues. CDR3 bases: TGTGCCAGCAGCTTGTACCTCTCGGGGGGGTCCTACGAGCAGTACTTC. Translated, it gives CASSLYLSGGSYEQYF.

This chain joins TRBV7-6 and TRBJ2-7; no firm D call. This CDR3 is 13 amino acids long. Germline V CDR1 and CDR2: SGHVS, FNYEAQ. Trimming removed 1 base at V and 1 base at J, with 5 bases between. The CDR3: CASSLDLSYEQYF. The CDR3 region has the DNA TGTGCCAGCAGCTTAGACCTATCCTACGAGCAGTACTTC.